This T cell receptor beta chain was found in a study of human T cells and chemical hapten exposure. The time point here: pre-sensitization, week 0. The treatment was: therapeutic diphenylcyclopropenone sensitization with weekly scalp DPC. Patients had alopecia, were aged 18 to 70, and were not pregnant. Germline lookup yields CDR1 MNHEY and CDR2 SVGEGT. Trimming took 2 bases from V and 8 from J, leaving 4 bases between them. CDR3 length: 11 amino acids. TCRdb used MiXCR to reprocess the RACE reads, holding one entry per CDR3 protein. Of a few hundred thousand distinct CDR3 sequences listed, more than 6.5% are singletons.

The sequences come from whole blood, collected in connection with sensitization to the hapten diphenylcyclopropenone (DPC). This chain joins TRBV6-2 or TRBV6-3 and TRBJ2-1; D not certain. This sequence originates from a woman between 40 and 55 years old with alopecia areata. Some clones in this sample may be carry-over from other donors' samples. CDR3 residues: CASSYLDEQFF. DNA for the CDR3: TGTGCCAGCAGTTACCTTGATGAGCAGTTCTTC.